This is a list of T cell receptor beta chains from one sample in a study of cytomegalovirus exposure and HLA in healthy donors. Only in-frame clones appear in the TCRdb table, and some are missing; sequencing was by immunoSEQ multiplex PCR. The table has 140,000 or so clones, 85% to 90% seen once. Source material: PBMCs. The source of these receptors is a woman between 25 and 40 years old in good health and CMV-seropositive. CDR3s include the opening cysteine and the closing phenylalanine or tryptophan. Fields, in order: J gene, clone size, V gene, D gene, CDR3 protein, CDR3 DNA. The D gene is left open where the match is weak. Clone size is stated in some rows and not others, as once, few, many or a class when expanded.

>TRBJ2-7|.|TRBV7-9|TRBD1
CASSATGGYEQYF
TGTGCCAGCAGCGCCACAGGGGGCTACGAGCAGTACTTC
>TRBJ2-1|once|TRBV28|TRBD2
CASSSAAAGGRGGSYNEQFF
TGTGCCAGCAGTTCAGCTGCGGCGGGAGGGCGGGGCGGTTCCTACAATGAGCAGTTCTTC
>TRBJ1-2|.|TRBV27|.
CASKQGRDRSYGYTF
TGTGCCAGCAAGCAGGGAAGGGATAGGAGCTATGGCTACACCTTC
>TRBJ2-2|.|TRBV9|.
CASSVVPGGSGTGELFF
TGTGCCAGCAGCGTAGTTCCAGGGGGGTCGGGCACCGGGGAGCTGTTTTTT
>TRBJ1-1|.|TRBV2|TRBD1
CASAGTANTEAFF
TGTGCCAGCGCCGGGACAGCTAACACTGAAGCTTTCTTT
>TRBJ2-2|.|TRBV13|TRBD2
CASSRTGLRGNTGELFF
TGTGCCAGCAGCCGGACGGGACTACGGGGGAACACCGGGGAGCTGTTTTTT
>TRBJ2-3|.|TRBV29-1|.
CSVEPRGKNTQYF
TGCAGCGTTGAACCCCGCGGGAAGAATACGCAGTATTTT
>TRBJ2-7|.|TRBV5-6|.
CASSFPAGWPYEQYF
TGTGCCAGCAGCTTCCCAGCAGGGTGGCCCTACGAGCAGTACTTC
>TRBJ2-3|.|TRBV21-1|.
CASSKVGGQRTDTQYF
TGTGCCAGCAGCAAAGTGGGGGGGCAAAGGACAGATACGCAGTATTTT
>TRBJ1-2|.|TRBV15|.
CATSRDLWVGLYGYTF
TGTGCCACCAGCAGAGACCTATGGGTTGGGCTTTATGGCTACACCTTC
>TRBJ2-2|once|TRBV5-1|TRBD2
CASSSRGSGGHNTGELFF
TGCGCCAGCAGCTCTCGGGGGAGCGGGGGGCACAACACCGGGGAGCTGTTTTTT
>TRBJ1-4|.|TRBV27|TRBD1
CASSPSGQGGEKLFF
TGTGCCAGCAGTCCATCGGGACAGGGGGGGGAAAAACTGTTTTTT
>TRBJ2-5|.|TRBV5-1|.
CASTDSLAAKETQYF
TGCGCCAGCACCGATTCCTTAGCCGCCAAGGAGACCCAGTACTTC
>TRBJ2-5|.|TRBV7-9|.
CASSPGGAAGGETQYF
TGTGCCAGCAGCCCAGGTGGGGCGGCTGGGGGGGAGACCCAGTACTTC
>TRBJ2-1|.|TRBV27|TRBD1
CASLPGQGLAASYNEQFF
TGTGCCAGCCTACCGGGACAGGGCCTAGCGGCCTCCTACAATGAGCAGTTCTTC
>TRBJ2-7|once|TRBV28|.
CASIHPQGDEQYF
TGTGCCAGCATTCACCCACAGGGCGACGAGCAGTACTTC
>TRBJ2-1|.|TRBV27|TRBD1
CASRPGQGSYNEQFF
TGTGCCAGCAGACCGGGACAGGGGTCCTACAATGAGCAGTTCTTC
>TRBJ2-1|.|TRBV5-1|TRBD1
CASSYSTGQGSNEQFF
TGCGCCAGCAGCTACTCTACCGGACAGGGTTCCAATGAGCAGTTCTTC
>TRBJ2-7|.|TRBV28|.
CASSPRLRMWYEQYF
TGTGCCAGCAGCCCCCGACTCAGAATGTGGTACGAGCAGTACTTC
>TRBJ2-1|.|TRBV4-1|TRBD1
CASSQGPGQGYNEQFF
TGCGCCAGCAGCCAAGGCCCGGGACAGGGGTACAATGAGCAGTTCTTC
>TRBJ2-1|.|TRBV5-1|.
CASSRRDFFTYNEQFF
TGCGCCAGCAGCCGCCGGGACTTCTTCACCTACAATGAGCAGTTCTTC
>TRBJ1-1|.|TRBV28|TRBD1
CASNRQGGNTEAFF
TGTGCCAGCAACCGACAGGGTGGTAACACTGAAGCTTTCTTT
>TRBJ1-6|.|TRBV6-1|.
CASSEARHRSPLHF
TGTGCCAGCAGTGAAGCGAGACATAGATCACCCCTCCACTTT
>TRBJ1-1|.|TRBV29-1|.
CSVGTAGGTEAFF
TGCAGCGTCGGGACCGCTGGGGGGACTGAAGCTTTCTTT
>TRBJ2-5|.|TRBV6-6|TRBD2
CASRPGGGAETQYF
TGTGCCAGTCGACCGGGGGGTGGGGCGGAGACCCAGTACTTC
>TRBJ1-3|.|TRBV11-2|.
CASSSYGGSGNTIYF
TGTGCCAGCAGCTCCTACGGGGGCTCTGGAAACACCATATATTTT
>TRBJ2-6|.|TRBV6-4|TRBD1
CASKDRDSGANVLTF
TGTGCCAGCAAAGACAGGGACTCTGGGGCCAACGTCCTGACTTTC
>TRBJ2-1|few|TRBV7-8|.
CASSIKYNEQFF
TGTGCCAGCAGCATTAAATACAATGAGCAGTTCTTC
>TRBJ2-1|.|TRBV27|TRBD2
CASSLTYPGTSAYNEQFF
TGTGCCAGCAGTTTAACCTACCCTGGGACTAGCGCTTACAATGAGCAGTTCTTC
>TRBJ2-7|.|TRBV4-1|.
CASSHPPGGTYEQYF
TGCGCCAGCAGCCACCCCCCTGGCGGGACCTACGAGCAGTACTTC
>TRBJ2-4|once|TRBV7-2|TRBD2
CASSAGTSVYIQYF
TGTGCCAGCAGCGCTGGGACTAGCGTGTACATTCAGTACTTC
>TRBJ2-4|.|TRBV5-1|TRBD1
CASSLATGVGKNIQYF
TGCGCCAGCAGCTTGGCCACAGGGGTGGGCAAAAACATTCAGTACTTC
>TRBJ1-2|.|TRBV18|.
CASSPTGDGGYTF
TGTGCCAGCTCACCGACAGGTGACGGAGGCTACACCTTC
>TRBJ1-2|.|TRBV4-2|.
CASSQADGRGSRLPYTF
TGTGCCAGCAGCCAAGCGGACGGTCGCGGGTCCCGTCTTCCCTACACCTTC
>TRBJ2-7|.|TRBV27|TRBD1
CASSARRDRDFEQYF
TGTGCCAGCAGTGCGCGACGGGACAGGGATTTCGAGCAGTACTTC
>TRBJ2-1|.|TRBV4-1|.
CASSASRGSSYNEQFF
TGCGCCAGCAGCGCCAGCCGGGGAAGCTCCTACAATGAGCAGTTCTTC
>TRBJ2-3|.|TRBV15|TRBD1
CATSTSPGTDFTDTQYF
TGTGCCACCAGCACCTCTCCCGGGACAGACTTCACAGATACGCAGTATTTT
>TRBJ2-3|.|TRBV7-9|TRBD1
CASSSTGGRGTDTQYF
TGTGCCAGCAGCTCGACAGGGGGCAGGGGGACAGATACGCAGTATTTT
>TRBJ1-5|once|TRBV7-9|.
CASSLLEWPQHF
TGTGCCAGCAGCCTCCTCGAGTGGCCCCAGCATTTT